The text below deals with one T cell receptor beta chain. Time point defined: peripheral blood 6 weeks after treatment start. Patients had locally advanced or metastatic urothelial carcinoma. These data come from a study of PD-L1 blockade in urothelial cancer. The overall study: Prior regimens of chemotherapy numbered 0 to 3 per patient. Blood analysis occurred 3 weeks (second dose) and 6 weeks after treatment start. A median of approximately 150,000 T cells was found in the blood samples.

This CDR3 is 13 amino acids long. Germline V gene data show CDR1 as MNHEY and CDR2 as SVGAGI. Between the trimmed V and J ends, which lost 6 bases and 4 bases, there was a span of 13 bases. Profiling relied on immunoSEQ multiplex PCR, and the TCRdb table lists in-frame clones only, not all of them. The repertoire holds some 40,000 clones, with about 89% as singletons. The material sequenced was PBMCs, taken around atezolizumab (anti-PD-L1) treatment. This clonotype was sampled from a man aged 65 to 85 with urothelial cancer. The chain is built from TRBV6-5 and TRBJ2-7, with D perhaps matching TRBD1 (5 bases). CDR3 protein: CASSRAGWYEQYF. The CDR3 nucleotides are TGTGCCAGCAGCCGGGCAGGGTGGTACGAGCAGTACTTC.